This note documents a single T cell receptor beta chain sequence. Its antigen target is currently unknown. The record has no base qualities; no much larger clone is one base away. Measured from the cysteine to the phenylalanine, the CDR3 is 17 residues long. The DNA shown is the 51-base CDR3, in frame from base 1. V is cut back by 5 bases and J by 8 bases, with 13 bases in the junction unmatched. According to the germline V gene, CDR1 reads SNHLY and CDR2 reads FYNNEI. These data originate in a study of control samples from healthy donors and cancer patients (dated by TCRdb to between 2020 and 2021). The library relied on the immunoSEQ multiplex PCR assay. Here the immuneACCESS table is served through TCRdb, limited to in-frame sequences with V and J called. Missing clones are a known gap in these copies; in checked studies unresolved V genes cover under half, and the rest lacks a known reason. The sample yields some 120,000 clones; 91% were counted once. Around 8.9% of the sample goes to the ten largest clones.

This TCR was sampled from a man younger than 30 in good health. Sequenced sample: blood. The rearrangement joined TRBV2 to TRBJ2-1, with TRBD1 identical over 12 junction bases. The CDR3 corresponds to CASSTQAGTGGRDEQFF. The nucleotide sequence reads as follows: TGTGCCAGCAGTACCCAGGCCGGGACAGGGGGCCGGGATGAGCAGTTCTTC.